These T cell receptor beta chains were read from a single sample in a study of cytomegalovirus exposure and HLA in healthy donors. Some clones are missing from TCRdb's copy, which holds only in-frame ones; the method was immunoSEQ multiplex PCR. The data show some 200,000 clones, more than 65% seen once. Sequenced sample: PBMCs. Every receptor here comes from a man between 45 and 60 years old in good health and CMV-seronegative. CDR3s include the opening cysteine and the closing phenylalanine or tryptophan. The D gene is left open where the match is weak. Clone size is shown for a subset of rows, as once, few, many or a class of expanded clone.

j_call | d_call | v_call | cdr3_length | clone_size | cdr3_nt | cdr3_aa
TRBJ2-5 | TRBD1 | TRBV4-1 | 16 | - | TGCGCCAGCAGCCAAGAGCATCGGACAGGGGAAGAGACCCAGTACTTC | CASSQEHRTGEETQYF
TRBJ2-1 | TRBD2 | TRBV5-1 | 16 | - | TGCGCCAGCAGCTTGACTAGCGGCGCTTCGCACAATGAGCAGTTCTTC | CASSLTSGASHNEQFF
TRBJ1-5 | - | TRBV5-1 | 14 | - | TGCGCCAGCAGCTCAGGGGCGAGCAATCAGCCCCAGCATTTT | CASSSGASNQPQHF
TRBJ2-1 | TRBD2 | TRBV27 | 16 | - | TGTGCCAGCAGTTCCTCACTCGGACTAGTGATAAATGAGCAGTTCTTC | CASSSSLGLVINEQFF
TRBJ2-7 | - | TRBV5-1 | 15 | - | TGCGCCAGCAGCTTGGTGGCAATCCAATCCTACGAGCAGTACTTC | CASSLVAIQSYEQYF
TRBJ1-1 | - | TRBV5-1 | 15 | - | TGCGCCAGCAGCTTGGCAGGCCCCCTGAACACTGAAGCTTTCTTT | CASSLAGPLNTEAFF
TRBJ2-1 | TRBD1 | TRBV6-1 | 15 | - | TGTGCCAGCAGCCAACTATGGACAGGCGGCAATGAGCAGTTCTTC | CASSQLWTGGNEQFF
TRBJ1-4 | - | TRBV6-5 | 14 | - | TGTGCCAGCAGTTACAGAGGTCGGGGTGAAAAACTGTTTTTT | CASSYRGRGEKLFF
TRBJ2-5 | TRBD2 | TRBV5-1 | 16 | - | TGCGCCAGCAGCTTGGCGGCCAGCGGGAGGGGAGAGACCCAGTACTTC | CASSLAASGRGETQYF
TRBJ2-3 | TRBD2 | TRBV5-1 | 18 | - | TGCGCCAGCACCTCCTCTCGACTAGCGGGAGGGCCGATAGATACGCAGTATTTT | CASTSSRLAGGPIDTQYF
TRBJ2-7 | - | TRBV2 | 13 | - | TGTGCCAGCGGGCCGGGACCGACAGGCGGGCAGTACTTC | CASGPGPTGGQYF
TRBJ2-3 | - | TRBV4-1 | 16 | - | TGCGCCAGCAGCGGGCACAGGGAATTAAGCACAGATACGCAGTATTTT | CASSGHRELSTDTQYF
TRBJ2-3 | - | TRBV11-3 | 12 | - | TGTGCCAGCAGCTTGGGGAGTAATACGCAGTATTTT | CASSLGSNTQYF
TRBJ2-1 | - | TRBV6-1 | 15 | - | TGTGCCAGCAGTGAATGGGGCGGTACCTACAATGAGCAGTTCTTC | CASSEWGGTYNEQFF
TRBJ1-5 | - | TRBV14 | 13 | - | TGTGCCAGCAGCCAAGGTCTAGGTCAGCCCCAGCATTTT | CASSQGLGQPQHF
TRBJ2-1 | - | TRBV2 | 16 | - | TGTGCCTGCAGGGACTCTACTAGCAGCTCCTACAATGAGCAGTTCTTC | CACRDSTSSSYNEQFF
TRBJ1-4 | TRBD1 | TRBV5-1 | 16 | - | TGCGCCAGCAGCTATGGGACAGGGGGGTCTAATGAAAAACTGTTTTTT | CASSYGTGGSNEKLFF
TRBJ1-3 | - | TRBV7-2 | 17 | - | TGTGCCAGCAGCTTAGCCACAGTTTCTCCCTCTGGAAACACCATATATTTT | CASSLATVSPSGNTIYF
TRBJ2-1 | TRBD1 | TRBV7-9 | 16 | - | TGTGCCAGCAGCCCCAAGGGACAGGGGTCCATCAATGAGCAGTTCTTC | CASSPKGQGSINEQFF
TRBJ2-1 | - | TRBV19 | 15 | - | TGTGCCAGTAGTATAGGGGGAGGTGGATACAATGAGCAGTTCTTC | CASSIGGGGYNEQFF
TRBJ2-1 | - | TRBV28 | 15 | - | TGTGCCAGCAGTTTCGAGCGGGTTACATACAATGAGCAGTTCTTC | CASSFERVTYNEQFF
TRBJ1-2 | TRBD1 | TRBV19 | 14 | few | TGTGCCAGTAGTAGGACAGGATCTAACTATGGCTACACCTTC | CASSRTGSNYGYTF
TRBJ2-5 | - | TRBV7-8 | 13 | - | TGTGCCAGCAGCTTGCGGAAACAAGAGACCCAGTACTTC | CASSLRKQETQYF
TRBJ2-7 | - | TRBV6-5 | 16 | - | TGTGCCAGCAGTTACTCGATTAGCGGTAGCTCCTACGAGCAGTACTTC | CASSYSISGSSYEQYF
TRBJ2-1 | - | TRBV9 | 16 | once | TGTGCCAGCAGCGTAGCCCTTGGCCTTCCCTACAATGAGCAGTTCTTC | CASSVALGLPYNEQFF
TRBJ2-3 | - | TRBV5-1 | 15 | - | TGCGCCGGCAGCTTGGTGGCGGGGAGCACAGATACGCAGTATTTT | CAGSLVAGSTDTQYF
TRBJ1-2 | - | TRBV27 | 14 | - | TGTGCCAGCAGTTCCCCTACAGGGCGCCATGGCTACACCTTC | CASSSPTGRHGYTF
TRBJ1-4 | - | TRBV6-1 | 16 | - | TGTGCCAGCAGTGAAGGGTGGCGGGCAACTAATGAAAAACTGTTTTTT | CASSEGWRATNEKLFF
TRBJ1-1 | TRBD1 | TRBV28 | 16 | - | TGTGCCAGCAGTTCTATTAATAACAGGGGTGGCACTGAAGCTTTCTTT | CASSSINNRGGTEAFF
TRBJ2-3 | - | TRBV5-6 | 14 | - | TGTGCCAGCAGCTTGGGATTCGGTCCAGATACGCAGTATTTT | CASSLGFGPDTQYF
TRBJ1-4 | - | TRBV28 | 15 | - | TGTGCCAGCAGTTTACCACCTACAACTAATGAAAAACTGTTTTTT | CASSLPPTTNEKLFF
TRBJ2-1 | TRBD2 | TRBV9 | 16 | - | TGTGCCAGCAGCACGGGGACTAGCGGGAGTGGGGATGAGCAGTTCTTC | CASSTGTSGSGDEQFF
TRBJ2-7 | - | TRBV27 | 15 | - | TGTGCCAGCAGTCTCTTTAGTGACAAAACCTACGAGCAGTACTTC | CASSLFSDKTYEQYF
TRBJ2-2 | TRBD2 | TRBV27 | 16 | - | TGTGCCAGCAGTTTTTCGGGACTAGCAGGCACCGGGGAGCTGTTTTTT | CASSFSGLAGTGELFF
TRBJ2-7 | TRBD1 | TRBV14 | 19 | - | TGTGCCAGCAGCCAAGATAGTTGGTTCGGGACAGGGTTCGGCTACGAGCAGTACTTC | CASSQDSWFGTGFGYEQYF
TRBJ2-1 | - | TRBV18 | 14 | - | TGTGCCAGCTCACCGGGCAGGGGATCAGAAGAGCAGTTCTTC | CASSPGRGSEEQFF
TRBJ1-4 | - | TRBV19 | 13 | once | TGTGCCAGCGGTCGGGTGCAGGGTGAAAAACTGTTTTTT | CASGRVQGEKLFF
TRBJ2-7 | - | TRBV27 | 16 | - | TGTGCCAGCAGTTTATCACGGTCTCAGGGAATCTCCGAGCAGTACTTC | CASSLSRSQGISEQYF
TRBJ2-1 | TRBD1 | TRBV7-8 | 15 | - | TGTGCCAGCAGCTTACTACAGGGGCCCTACAATGAGCAGTTCTTC | CASSLLQGPYNEQFF
TRBJ1-2 | - | TRBV10-3 | 12 | - | TGTGCCATCAGTGACCAGGGCCATGGCTACACCTTC | CAISDQGHGYTF
TRBJ1-2 | - | TRBV9 | 15 | - | TGTGCCAGCAGCGTAGTAGAGGGGGGGTACTATGGCTACACCTTC | CASSVVEGGYYGYTF
TRBJ2-1 | TRBD1 | TRBV23-1 | 14 | - | TGCGCCAGCAGGACAGGGGAGGTATACAATGAGCAGTTCTTC | CASRTGEVYNEQFF
TRBJ2-5 | - | TRBV5-1 | 15 | - | TGCGCCAGCAAGGATCGTAGCGGCACACAAGAGACCCAGTACTTC | CASKDRSGTQETQYF
TRBJ2-7 | - | TRBV28 | 13 | - | TGTGCCGCCGCGGGGCAGGCGGCGAGCGAGCAGTACTTC | CAAAGQAASEQYF
TRBJ1-4 | - | TRBV5-1 | 15 | - | TGCGCCAGCAGCTTGGAGAGGGCAACTAATGAAAAACTGTTTTTT | CASSLERATNEKLFF
TRBJ2-5 | TRBD1 | TRBV9 | 15 | - | TGTGCCAGCAGCGTAGGGGACAGGGTCCAAGAGACCCAGTACTTC | CASSVGDRVQETQYF
TRBJ2-5 | TRBD1 | TRBV5-1 | 15 | few | TGCGCCAGCAGCCTGGGGGACAGGGGGACAGAGACCCAGTACTTC | CASSLGDRGTETQYF
TRBJ2-1 | - | TRBV28 | 12 | - | TGTGCCAGCAGTTTGACGGGCAATGAGCAGTTCTTC | CASSLTGNEQFF
TRBJ2-7 | - | TRBV4-1 | 16 | few | TGCGCCAGCAGCCAAGGTTTAACAGGCCGTTCCTACGAGCAGTACTTC | CASSQGLTGRSYEQYF
TRBJ2-7 | TRBD1 | TRBV13 | 14 | - | TGTGCCAGCAGCGTCCGGGACAGGGCATACGAGCAGTACTTC | CASSVRDRAYEQYF
TRBJ2-2 | TRBD1 | TRBV2 | 14 | few | TGTGCCAGCAGGGGACAGGGAACAACCGGGGAGCTGTTTTTT | CASRGQGTTGELFF